This passage covers 18 T cell receptor beta chains from one sample sequenced in a study of cytomegalovirus exposure and HLA in healthy donors. 13 Jbeta primers and 60 Vbeta primers were used for the PCR. The repertoire was sequenced with immunoSEQ multiplex PCR; TCRdb's copy has only in-frame clones and lacks some. The sample lists about 140,000 clones, roughly 83% occurring once. The sequencing input was PBMCs. The receptors come from a female donor in good health and CMV-seronegative.

This chain joins TRBV7-6 and TRBJ2-7, with 12 bases that match TRBD2. Germline assignment: CDR1 SGHVS and CDR2 FNYEAQ. With V trimmed by 1 base and J by 2 bases, 6 bases remained unmatched. CDR3 length: 17 residues. CDR3 bases: TGTGCCAGCAGCTTAGTGAGTCTAGCGGGAGGGACCTACGAGCAGTACTTC. The encoded protein is CASSLVSLAGGTYEQYF.

This clone turned up a few times. The chain uses TRBV7-2 and TRBJ1-4; 8 bases match TRBD1. Germline trimming cut 4 bases from V and 6 bases from J; bases unmatched to any gene: 4. Germline CDR1 SGHTA, CDR2 FQGNSA. This CDR3 has 14 residues. CDR3 sequence (DNA): TGTGCCAGCAGCTCAGGACAGGGCCATGAAAAACTGTTTTTT. Translated: CASSSGQGHEKLFF.

This sequence joins TRBV4-3 and TRBJ2-1; tentative D call: TRBD1 (5 bases). Germline loops: CDR1 LGHNA, CDR2 YSLEER. The V and J ends lost 0 bases and 5 bases respectively, with 14 bases between them. CDR3 length: 16 residues. CDR3 in DNA: TGCGCCAGCAGCCAAGATGTGGGGCTTGGAAACAATGAGCAGTTCTTC. Translation gives CASSQDVGLGNNEQFF.

The J gene is TRBJ2-3, the V gene TRBV6-1; D uncertain. CDR3 size: 14 residues. V gave up 2 bases and J gave up 2 bases, with 8 bases separating them. The V gene's germline CDR1 is MNHNS and CDR2 SASEGT. The CDR3 DNA reads TGTGCCAGCAGTGAACAGGCATTCACAGATACGCAGTATTTT. The encoded protein is CASSEQAFTDTQYF.

This clone was seen only a few times. The chain is built from TRBV5-6 and TRBJ2-7; D remains unclear. CDR1 and CDR2 from the germline V gene are SGHDT and YYEEEE. V lost 4 bases, J lost 3 bases, and 11 bases lay in between. The length of the CDR3 is 13 residues. The CDR3 sequence is CASSPTLGYEQYF. CDR3 DNA: TGTGCCAGCAGCCCGACTTTGGGCTACGAGCAGTACTTC.

This chain's CDR3 is CASSVNRELNEQFF. CDR3 bases: TGTGCCAGTAGTGTCAACCGGGAACTCAATGAGCAGTTCTTC. This chain connects TRBV19 to TRBJ2-1, with a weak D call TRBD2 (5 bases). V dropped 5 bases and J dropped 6 bases, with 14 bases sitting between them. This CDR3 contains 14 residues. Germline V CDR1 and CDR2: LNHDA, SQIVND (reference sequence).

This chain links TRBV19 with TRBJ1-5, with TRBD1 identical over 9 bases. This CDR3 spans 15 amino acids. V dropped 3 bases and J dropped 6; count of bases not matched to a gene: 6. Per germline, CDR1 LNHDA and CDR2 SQIVND (reference sequence). The DNA of the CDR3 is TGTGCCAGTAGTATGGACAGGGGATCCGGTCAGCCCCAGCATTTT. Translating gives CASSMDRGSGQPQHF.

The chain recombines TRBV6-5 with TRBJ2-5; TRBD2 aligns across 13 bases. V lost 5 bases to trimming and J lost 4 bases; unmatched junction nucleotides: 4. The CDR3 is 15 residues long. CDR1 is MNHEY, CDR2 SVGAGI, per germline. DNA for the CDR3: TGTGCCAGCAGTCTGACTAGCGGGAGGAGAGAGACCCAGTACTTC. It yields the protein CASSLTSGRRETQYF.

J is TRBJ2-7 and V is TRBV27; 9 nucleotides agree with TRBD1. CDR1 MNHEY and CDR2 SMNVEV come from the germline V gene (reference sequence). This CDR3 is built from 14 residues. The trim removed 4 bases at V and 3 bases at J, leaving 4 bases unmatched. The DNA for the CDR3 is TGTGCCAGCAGTTCATGGGACAGGGTCTACGAGCAGTACTTC. Amino acids: CASSSWDRVYEQYF.

The chain links TRBV7-2 to TRBJ2-7, with 10 bases fitting TRBD2. The CDR3 consists of 16 residues. Germline V gives CDR1 SGHTA, CDR2 FQGNSA. V shed 2 bases and J 1 base; nucleotides not matched to a gene: 5. CDR3 protein: CASSLRLAGASYEQYF. DNA for the CDR3: TGTGCCAGCAGCTTAAGGCTAGCGGGAGCTTCCTACGAGCAGTACTTC. Based on the CDR3 plus reference TRBV7-2 and TRBJ2-7, the full variable domain is GAGVSQSPSNKVTEKGKDVELRCDPISGHTALYWYRQSLGQGLEFLIYFQGNSAPDKSGLPSDRFSAERTGGSVSTLTIQRTQQEDSAVYLCASSLRLAGASYEQYFGPGTRLTVT.

The rearrangement joins TRBV19 to TRBJ2-1; TRBD2 agrees at 7 bases. From germline, CDR1 is LNHDA and CDR2 SQIVND (reference sequence). V dropped 3 bases and J dropped 8; count of bases not matched to a gene: 10. The CDR3 has 15 amino acids. The CDR3 nucleotides are TGTGCCAGTAGTATTGGGGGAGGGCCTTTTTATGAGCAGTTCTTC. It specifies CASSIGGGPFYEQFF.

The chain is built from TRBV29-1 and TRBJ1-2; the D gene is possibly TRBD1 (6 bases). The CDR3 runs to 13 residues. Germline V lookup: CDR1 SQVTM, CDR2 ANQGSEA. V was shortened by 4 bases and J by 0 bases, with 9 bases between the two germline ends. Written as DNA, the CDR3 is TGCAGCGTTGTCGACAGGTCTAACTATGGCTACACCTTC. Protein sequence: CSVVDRSNYGYTF.

The CDR3 region is CASRSTSGSEQYF. CDR3 in DNA: TGTGCCAGCAGGAGCACTAGCGGGTCCGAGCAGTACTTC. The chain is built from TRBV2 and TRBJ2-7, with 9 bases matching TRBD2. V gave up 6 bases and J gave up 6 bases; unmatched junction bases: 6. There are 13 residues in the CDR3. The germline V gene encodes CDR1 SNHLY and CDR2 FYNNEI.

J is TRBJ2-3 and V is TRBV7-9; 12 bases fit TRBD2. The length of the CDR3 is 17 residues. Unmatched junction bases numbered 7, after V lost 2 bases and J lost 4 bases. CDR1 and CDR2 from the germline V gene are SEHNR and FQNEAQ (reference sequence). CDR3 coding DNA: TGTGCCAGCAGCTTAAATCTAGCGGGAGGGCTCCCAGATACGCAGTATTTT. Protein: CASSLNLAGGLPDTQYF.

CDR3 amino acids: CASSEYFPRKGPGGYTF. The DNA of the CDR3 is TGTGCCAGCAGTGAATATTTCCCAAGGAAGGGGCCTGGTGGCTACACCTTC. This chain links TRBV25-1 with TRBJ1-2; possible D gene TRBD1, 5 bases. Germline V gene lookup returns CDR1 MGHDK and CDR2 SYGVNS. The V gene lost 0 bases and the J gene lost 7 bases, with 21 bases spanning the gap. The CDR3 is made up of 17 amino acids.

This clone is a singleton in its sample. The chain recombines TRBV15 with TRBJ2-2, with 9 bases lining up with TRBD1. The CDR3 length is 16 residues. Germline V gene data show CDR1 as LNHNV and CDR2 as YYDKDF (reference sequence). Trimming took 6 bases from V and 1 from J; bases not matched to a gene: 6. The CDR3 sequence: CATRNPGQGNTGELFF. The CDR3 DNA sequence: TGTGCCACCAGAAACCCGGGACAGGGGAACACCGGGGAGCTGTTTTTT.

This chain joins TRBV5-5 and TRBJ1-4, with TRBD1 matching 7 bases. The trim removed 4 bases at V and 4 bases at J, leaving 4 bases unmatched. The CDR3 is 14 residues long. Germline-derived CDR1 and CDR2 are SGHKS and YYEKEE (reference sequence). CDR3 coding DNA: TGTGCCAGCAGCCTCGACAGGGTTAATGAAAAACTGTTTTTT. It is translated as CASSLDRVNEKLFF.

This clone was found once. The CDR3 here is CASSLRDRNYGYTF. DNA for the CDR3: TGCGCCAGCAGCCTCCGAGACAGGAACTATGGCTACACCTTC. The V gene is TRBV5-1, the J gene TRBJ1-2, with D possibly being TRBD1 (6 bases). Looked up from germline, CDR1 is SGHRS and CDR2 is YFSETQ. The CDR3 is made up of 14 amino acids. V gave up 4 bases and J gave up 2 bases, with 12 bases separating them.